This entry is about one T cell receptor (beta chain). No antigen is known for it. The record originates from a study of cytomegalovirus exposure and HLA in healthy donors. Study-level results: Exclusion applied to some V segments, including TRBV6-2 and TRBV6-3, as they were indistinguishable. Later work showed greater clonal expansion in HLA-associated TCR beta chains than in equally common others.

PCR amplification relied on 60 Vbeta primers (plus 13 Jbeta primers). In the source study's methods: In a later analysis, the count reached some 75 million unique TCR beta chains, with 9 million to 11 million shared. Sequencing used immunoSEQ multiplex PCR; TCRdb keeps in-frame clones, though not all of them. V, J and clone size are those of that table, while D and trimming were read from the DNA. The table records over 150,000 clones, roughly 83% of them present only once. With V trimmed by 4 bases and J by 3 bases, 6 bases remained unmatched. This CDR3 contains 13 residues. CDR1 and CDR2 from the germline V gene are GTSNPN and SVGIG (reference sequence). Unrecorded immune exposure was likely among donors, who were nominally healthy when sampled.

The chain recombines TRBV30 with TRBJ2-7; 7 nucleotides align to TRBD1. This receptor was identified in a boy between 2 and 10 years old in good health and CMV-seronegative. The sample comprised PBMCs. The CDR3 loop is CAWMRGPNYEQYF. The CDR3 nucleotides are TGTGCCTGGATGAGGGGGCCCAACTACGAGCAGTACTTC.